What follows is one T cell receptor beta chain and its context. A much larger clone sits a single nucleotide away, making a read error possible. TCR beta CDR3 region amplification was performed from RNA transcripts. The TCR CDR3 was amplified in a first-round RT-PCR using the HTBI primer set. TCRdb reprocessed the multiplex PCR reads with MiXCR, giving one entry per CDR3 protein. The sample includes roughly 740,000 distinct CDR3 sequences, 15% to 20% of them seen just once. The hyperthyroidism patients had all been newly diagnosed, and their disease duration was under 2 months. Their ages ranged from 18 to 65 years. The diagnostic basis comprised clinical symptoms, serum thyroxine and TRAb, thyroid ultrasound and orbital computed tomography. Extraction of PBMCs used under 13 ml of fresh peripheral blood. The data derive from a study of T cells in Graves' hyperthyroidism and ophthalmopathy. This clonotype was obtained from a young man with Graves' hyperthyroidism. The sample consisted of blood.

The CDR3 sequence: CSVEYYRGISTDTQYF. In nucleotides, the CDR3 is TGCAGCGTTGAATACTACCGCGGGATTTCCACAGATACGCAGTATTTT. This chain connects TRBV29-1 to TRBJ2-3; weak D call: TRBD2 (6 bases). CDR3 length: 16 residues. V lost 2 bases and J 2 bases, leaving 17 bases between the germline ends. The germline V gene encodes CDR1 SQVTM and CDR2 ANQGSEA.